Included here is one T cell receptor beta chain sequence, with context. Its antigen is currently unknown. The CDR3 length is 12 residues. From germline, CDR1 is MNHEY and CDR2 SMNVEV (reference sequence). Trimming shortened V by 6 bases and J by 8 bases, and 13 bases separated the two germline ends. The data are from a study of follicular helper T cells after annual influenza vaccination. Findings and caveats of the study: Change in circulating plasmablasts correlated with ICOS+CD38+ cTfh clonality change.

Assay used: immunoSEQ multiplex PCR; TCRdb lists only in-frame clones, some missing. The sample has some 1,200 clones, around three quarters seen once. Time point: 2014-2015 season, pre-vaccination. The chain uses TRBV27 and TRBJ1-1; D possibly corresponds to TRBD1 (5 bases). The sequencing here drew on CXCR5+ CD38+ circulating T follicular helper cells from blood, taken on the day of influenza vaccination. As for subset: circulating Tfh, non-naive CD4+CXCR5+PD-1+ (ICOS+CD38+ or ICOS-CD38-). The clonotype was recovered from an adult who received the influenza vaccine. Here the CDR3 reads CASSHPGAEAFF. The DNA for the CDR3 is TGTGCCAGCAGCCATCCTGGGGCAGAAGCTTTCTTT.